The source of this T cell receptor (beta chain) is a study of patients and donors after allogeneic stem cell transplantation. TCRdb fed the RT-PCR reads into MiXCR, producing one record per CDR3 protein. The sample lists 190,000 or so distinct CDR3 sequences; around 40% were seen once. The germline CDR1 and CDR2 sequences are SGHVS and FQNEAQ. V lost 2 bases, J lost 5 bases, and 10 bases lay in between. The CDR3 covers 14 residues. The source of this sequence is a human donor who was either an allogeneic HSCT recipient or a stem cell or donor lymphocyte infusion donor (not recorded which). It is not recorded whose cells these are; they may come from a transplant donor. Sequences were obtained from blood, either unsorted or a sorted T cell fraction (not recorded which). V usage is TRBV7-8 and J usage is TRBJ1-5; D uncertain. CDR3 coding DNA: TGTGCCAGCAGCTTATGGAGTTCCTATCAGCCCCAGCATTTT. As protein: CASSLWSSYQPQHF.